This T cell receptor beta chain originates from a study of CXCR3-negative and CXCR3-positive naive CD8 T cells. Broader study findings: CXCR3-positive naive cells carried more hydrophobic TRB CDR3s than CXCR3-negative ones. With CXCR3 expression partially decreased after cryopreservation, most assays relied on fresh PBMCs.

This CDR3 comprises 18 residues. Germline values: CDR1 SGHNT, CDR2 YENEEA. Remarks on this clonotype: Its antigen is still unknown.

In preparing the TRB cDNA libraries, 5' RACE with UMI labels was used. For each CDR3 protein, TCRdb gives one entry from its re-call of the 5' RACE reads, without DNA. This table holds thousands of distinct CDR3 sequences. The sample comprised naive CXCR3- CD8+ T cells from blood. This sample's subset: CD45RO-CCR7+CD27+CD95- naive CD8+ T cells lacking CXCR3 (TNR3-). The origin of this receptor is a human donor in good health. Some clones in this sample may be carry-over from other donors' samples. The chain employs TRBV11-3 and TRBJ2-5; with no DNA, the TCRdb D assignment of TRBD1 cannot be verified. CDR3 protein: CASSPHLLRMDTEETKYF.